The 22 T cell receptor beta chains in this list originate from one sample, sequenced in a study of blood T cell repertoires in COVID-19. This table comes from immunoSEQ multiplex PCR, and its TCRdb copy is limited to in-frame clones, with some not included. The data contain under 130,000 clones, approximately 89% of them singletons. Specimen: peripheral blood. The receptors derive from a woman of 80 years or more in a cohort sampled during active COVID-19.

This clone was recorded a few times. The chain recombines TRBV5-1 with TRBJ2-7, with TRBD2 matching over 8 bases. Germline assignment: CDR1 SGHRS and CDR2 YFSETQ. This CDR3 contains 16 residues. The V and J ends lost 4 bases and 2 bases, in that order; junction bases with no gene match: 11. Here the CDR3 DNA reads TGCGCCAGCAGCCCTACTATAGCGGGGTTGGCCTACGAGCAGTACTTC. Translated: CASSPTIAGLAYEQYF.

The J gene is TRBJ2-5, the V gene TRBV6-5; weak D call: TRBD1 (6 bases). CDR1 is MNHEY, CDR2 SVGAGI, per germline. V gave up 5 bases and J gave up 4 bases, with 14 bases separating them. CDR3 length equals 14 residues. CDR3 sequence (DNA): TGTGCCAGCAGTCAGGGGCTAAGAATAGAGACCCAGTACTTC. Encoded protein: CASSQGLRIETQYF.

The chain couples TRBV5-5 to TRBJ2-1, with 10 bases aligning to TRBD2. There are 17 residues in the CDR3. The V and J ends lost 4 bases and 0 bases, in that order; junction bases with no gene match: 7. CDR1 is SGHKS, CDR2 YYEKEE, per germline (reference sequence). CDR3 nucleotide sequence: TGTGCCAGCAGCCTGGTGGCTAGCGGGGGCTCCTACAATGAGCAGTTCTTC. Translated: CASSLVASGGSYNEQFF.

The chain is built from TRBV20-1 and TRBJ2-1, with D possibly matching TRBD2 (5 bases). V lost 3 bases and J 4 bases, leaving 13 bases between the germline ends. Germline values: CDR1 DFQATT, CDR2 SNEGSKA (reference sequence). This CDR3 is built from 14 residues. CDR3 amino acids: CSASRGITYNEQFF. CDR3 DNA: TGCAGTGCTAGTCGGGGAATAACTTACAATGAGCAGTTCTTC.

This clone has just one count. V gene TRBV4-1 combines with J gene TRBJ1-6; D unclear. In germline, CDR1 is MGHRA, CDR2 YSYEKL. The CDR3 sequence is 18 residues long. The V end lost 1 base, the J end lost 0 bases, and 13 bases lay between the germline ends. In DNA, the CDR3 is TGCGCCAGCAGCCAAGGGGCCGTGGGGAGCTCCTATAATTCACCCCTCCACTTT. Protein product: CASSQGAVGSSYNSPLHF.

J is TRBJ1-5 and V is TRBV19; possibly TRBD1 for D (5 bases). V lost 5 bases to trimming and J lost 4 bases, with 12 bases between them. CDR1 is LNHDA and CDR2 is SQIVND in the germline V gene (reference sequence). The CDR3 is made up of 14 amino acids. CDR3 in DNA: TGTGCCAGTAGTGGGATAGGGGTTAATCAGCCCCAGCATTTT. It yields the protein CASSGIGVNQPQHF.

This rearrangement joins TRBV7-2 to TRBJ1-1; possibly TRBD1 for D (5 bases). V lost 1 base and J 0 bases, leaving 6 bases between the germline ends. CDR3 length: 14 amino acids. Germline CDR1 is SGHTA and CDR2 is FQGNSA. Written as DNA, the CDR3 is TGTGCCAGCAGCTTAGGGGGCATGAACACTGAAGCTTTCTTT. This sequence encodes CASSLGGMNTEAFF.

The CDR3 nucleotides read TGTGCCAGCAGCCAGCCTTCAACAGTAGGCTACGAGCAGTACTTC. Translation gives CASSQPSTVGYEQYF. The chain joins TRBV4-2 to TRBJ2-7; D is uncertain. CDR3 length equals 15 residues. V dropped 3 bases and J dropped 3 bases, with 15 bases sitting between them. The germline V gene encodes CDR1 LGHNA and CDR2 YNFKEQ.

The rearrangement links TRBV5-1 to TRBJ1-2, with 10 bases matching TRBD1. The CDR3 loop spans 16 amino acids. Germline assignment: CDR1 SGHRS and CDR2 YFSETQ. Unmatched junction bases numbered 11, after V lost 5 bases and J lost 4 bases. The chain's CDR3 is CASRTGGGEDGYGYTF. In DNA, the CDR3 is TGCGCCAGCAGGACAGGGGGCGGAGAGGATGGCTATGGCTACACCTTC.

This rearrangement joins TRBV28 to TRBJ1-5; 8 positions match TRBD1. With V trimmed by 6 bases and J by 2 bases, 6 bases remained unmatched. The CDR3 is 15 residues long. The V gene's germline CDR1 is MDHEN and CDR2 SYDVKM. The DNA of the CDR3 is TGTGCCAGCAGCGAGACAGGGGCGGGCAATCAGCCCCAGCATTTT. It codes for CASSETGAGNQPQHF.

J is TRBJ2-3 and V is TRBV3-1 (or the pseudogene TRBV3-2); 7 positions agree with TRBD2. Germline V gene sequence: CDR1 LGHDT, CDR2 YNNKEL (reference sequence). This CDR3 has 16 amino acids. Trimming at V came to 0 bases and at J to 2 bases, leaving 5 bases not matched to a gene. CDR3 in amino acids: CASSQEWDYPTDTQYF. CDR3 coding DNA: TGTGCCAGCAGCCAAGAATGGGACTACCCCACAGATACGCAGTATTTT.

The chain recombines TRBV10-1 with TRBJ2-2, with 13 bases aligning to TRBD2. The germline CDR1 and CDR2 sequences are WNHNN and SYGVQD (reference sequence). This CDR3 spans 18 amino acids. V lost 6 bases and J lost 7; bases outside the gene matches: 14. This chain's CDR3 is CASRAGTSGIALSGELFF. The CDR3 region has the DNA TGCGCCAGCAGGGCCGGGACTAGCGGGATCGCCCTGAGCGGGGAGCTGTTTTTT.

The chain is built from TRBV10-1 and TRBJ2-3, with 7 bases that match TRBD2. The V segment lost 4 bases and the J segment 6 bases; nucleotides outside the gene matches: 16. CDR1 is WNHNN, CDR2 SYGVQD, per germline (reference sequence). This CDR3 comprises 17 residues. DNA of the CDR3: TGCGCCAGCAGTGCCCTGGGGGGGAGGGCTCTGGAGGATACGCAGTATTTT. It is translated as CASSALGGRALEDTQYF.

The chain combines TRBV5-1 with TRBJ2-1; D remains ambiguous. Germline values: CDR1 SGHRS, CDR2 YFSETQ. Trimming stripped 0 bases from V and 0 bases from J, with 10 bases between. The CDR3 has 16 residues. The chain's CDR3 is CASSLAWQISYNEQFF. The CDR3 nucleotides are TGCGCCAGCAGCTTGGCCTGGCAGATCTCCTACAATGAGCAGTTCTTC.

This rearrangement joins TRBV5-1 to TRBJ2-5; D is undetermined. Germline values: CDR1 SGHRS, CDR2 YFSETQ. The CDR3 has 12 residues. The ends were cut back, 6 bases at V and 2 bases at J, with 8 bases in the middle. CDR3 region: CASTSTQETQYF. As DNA, the CDR3 is TGCGCCAGCACCTCTACTCAAGAGACCCAGTACTTC.

The genes are TRBV11-1 and TRBJ1-3; D call uncertain. This CDR3 is 15 amino acids long. V was shortened by 2 bases and J by 0 bases, with 8 bases between the two germline ends. Per the germline V gene, CDR1 is SGHAT and CDR2 is FQDESV (reference sequence). The CDR3 nucleotides are TGTGCCAGCAGCTTATCGGGGAGCTCTGGAAACACCATATATTTT. This translates into CASSLSGSSGNTIYF.

The chain joins TRBV5-1 to TRBJ2-1, with 7 bases matching TRBD1. Germline lookup yields CDR1 SGHRS and CDR2 YFSETQ. V was pared by 4 bases and J by 7 bases, with 2 bases of the junction left unmatched. This CDR3 region has 12 residues. The CDR3 sequence is CASSPQGNEQFF. The DNA for the CDR3 is TGCGCCAGCAGCCCACAGGGGAATGAGCAGTTCTTC.

This chain joins TRBV30 and TRBJ2-7, with 7 bases matching TRBD1. V lost 5 bases, J lost 3 bases, and 10 bases stayed unmatched. Germline CDR1 reads GTSNPN; CDR2 reads SVGIG (reference sequence). The CDR3 is 14 amino acids. CDR3 in DNA: TGTGCCTGGGACAGGGAAATTTCTTACTACGAGCAGTACTTC. Translating gives CAWDREISYYEQYF.

The chain couples TRBV2 to TRBJ2-5; TRBD2 agrees at 10 bases. The V gene's germline CDR1 is SNHLY and CDR2 FYNNEI. The junction had 4 bases not matched to a gene; V was cut back by 6 bases and J by 3 bases. The CDR3 has 14 residues. CDR3 region: CASRAGLAEETQYF. The CDR3 DNA reads TGTGCCAGCAGGGCCGGACTAGCGGAAGAGACCCAGTACTTC. Drawing the rest from reference TRBV2 and TRBJ2-5, the complete variable domain is EPEVTQTPSHQVTQMGQEVILRCVPISNHLYFYWYRQILGQKVEFLVSFYNNEISEKSEIFDDQFSVERPDGSNFTLKIRSTKLEDSAMYFCASRAGLAEETQYFGPGTRLLVL.

This clone was seen a single time. The CDR3 loop is CASSWGATSGGYEQYF. The CDR3 region has the DNA TGTGCCAGCAGCTGGGGAGCGACTAGCGGGGGCTACGAGCAGTACTTC. The rearrangement links TRBV27 to TRBJ2-7; 12 nucleotides align to TRBD2. In germline, CDR1 is MNHEY, CDR2 SMNVEV (reference sequence). CDR3 length: 16 residues. The V and J ends lost 6 bases and 3 bases, in that order; junction bases with no gene match: 9.

This clone showed up just a few times. V usage is TRBV7-2 and J usage is TRBJ1-6; D not certain. V was trimmed by 3 bases and J by 9 bases, leaving 12 bases between them. The CDR3 has 14 residues. CDR1 is SGHTA and CDR2 is FQGNSA in the germline V gene. The CDR3 coding sequence is TGTGCCAGCAGCTTCTTTCTCCCGGGTTCACCCCTCCACTTT. It yields the protein CASSFFLPGSPLHF.

The chain links TRBV15 to TRBJ2-1; D remains ambiguous. The germline gives CDR1 LNHNV, CDR2 YYDKDF (reference sequence). The CDR3 is 14 residues long. V was clipped by 4 bases and J by 7 bases, with 14 bases between them. CDR3 DNA sequence: TGTGCCACCAGCATCCGGTCGTTCGGGAATGAGCAGTTCTTC. Its protein product is CATSIRSFGNEQFF.